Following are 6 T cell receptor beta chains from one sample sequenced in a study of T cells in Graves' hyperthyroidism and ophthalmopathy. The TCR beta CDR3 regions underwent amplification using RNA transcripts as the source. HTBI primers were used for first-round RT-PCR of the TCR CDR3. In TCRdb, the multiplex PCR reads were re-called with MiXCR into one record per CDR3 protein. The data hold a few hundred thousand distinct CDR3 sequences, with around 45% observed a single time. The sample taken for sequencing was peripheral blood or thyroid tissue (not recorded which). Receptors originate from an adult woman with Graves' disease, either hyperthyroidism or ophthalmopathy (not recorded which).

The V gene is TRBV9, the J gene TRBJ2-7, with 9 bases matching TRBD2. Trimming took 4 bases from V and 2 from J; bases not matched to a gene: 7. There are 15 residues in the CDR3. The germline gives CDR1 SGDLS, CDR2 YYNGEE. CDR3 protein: CASSPWEREAYEQYF. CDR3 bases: TGTGCCAGCAGCCCTTGGGAGCGGGAGGCCTACGAGCAGTACTTC.

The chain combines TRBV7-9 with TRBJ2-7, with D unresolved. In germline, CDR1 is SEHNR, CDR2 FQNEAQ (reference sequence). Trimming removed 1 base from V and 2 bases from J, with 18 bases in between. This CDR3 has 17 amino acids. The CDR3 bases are TGTGCCAGCAGCTTAGTACCCGTCTATGGCTCAACCTACGAGCAGTACTTC. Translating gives CASSLVPVYGSTYEQYF. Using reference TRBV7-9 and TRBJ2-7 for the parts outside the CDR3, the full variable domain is DTGVSQNPRHKITKRGQNVTFRCDPISEHNRLYWYRQTLGQGPEFLTYFQNEAQLEKSRLLSDRFSAERPKGSFSTLEIQRTEQGDSAMYLCASSLVPVYGSTYEQYFGPGTRLTVT.

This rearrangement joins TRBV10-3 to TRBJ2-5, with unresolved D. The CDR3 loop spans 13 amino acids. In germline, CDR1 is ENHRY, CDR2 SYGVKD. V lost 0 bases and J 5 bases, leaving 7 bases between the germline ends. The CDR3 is CAISESGVETQYF. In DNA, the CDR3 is TGTGCCATCAGTGAGTCTGGGGTCGAGACCCAGTACTTC.

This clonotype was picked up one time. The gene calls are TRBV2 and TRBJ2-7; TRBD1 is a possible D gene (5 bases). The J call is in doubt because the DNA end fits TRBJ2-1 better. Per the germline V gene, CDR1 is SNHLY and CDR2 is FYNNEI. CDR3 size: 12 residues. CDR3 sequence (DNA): TGTGCCAGCAGTGAAGTGCAGGGTGAGCAGTTCTTC. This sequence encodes CASSEVQGEQFF.

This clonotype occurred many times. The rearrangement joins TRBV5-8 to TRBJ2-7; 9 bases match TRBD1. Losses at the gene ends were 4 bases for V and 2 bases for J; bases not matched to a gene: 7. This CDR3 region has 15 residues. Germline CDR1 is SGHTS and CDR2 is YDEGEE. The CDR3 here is CASSRWGTGTYEQYF. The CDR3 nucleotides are TGTGCCAGCAGCCGGTGGGGGACAGGGACCTACGAGCAGTACTTC.

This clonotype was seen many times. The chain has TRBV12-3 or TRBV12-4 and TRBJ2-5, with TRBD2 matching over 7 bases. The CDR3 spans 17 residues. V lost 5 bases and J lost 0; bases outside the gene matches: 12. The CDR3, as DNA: TGTGCCAGCAGTCGCTCACGGGGGGTTGGGTACCAAGAGACCCAGTACTTC. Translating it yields CASSRSRGVGYQETQYF.